This TCR beta chain was retrieved from a study of shared clonotypes between healthy human individuals. CDR3 length equals 14 residues. Germline V lookup: CDR1 SGHDT, CDR2 YYEEEE. The germline V and J ends were trimmed by 2 bases and 0 bases, with 6 bases remaining between them. Profiled with immunoSEQ multiplex PCR; TCRdb holds only in-frame clones, not every one. This table has approximately 530,000 clones, less than 96% appearing once. The clonotype was recovered from a woman aged 25 to 45 in good health. The specimen sequenced was naive CD4+ T cells sorted from blood. Stated subset: CD45RA+ positively selected. The gene calls are TRBV5-6 and TRBJ1-3; D not resolved. CDR3 protein: CASSFASSGNTIYF. In nucleotides, the CDR3 is TGTGCCAGCAGCTTCGCAAGCTCTGGAAACACCATATATTTT.